Each of the 23 T cell receptor beta chains below was sequenced from the same sample in a study of cytomegalovirus exposure and HLA in healthy donors. Amplification used 60 Vbeta primers and 13 Jbeta primers. Profiled with immunoSEQ multiplex PCR; TCRdb holds only in-frame clones, not every one. Of about 200,000 clones listed, about four fifths were seen once; the top ten hold approximately 1.4%. The sample was PBMCs. The receptor source for this set is a girl aged 5-17 years in good health and CMV-seropositive.

The chain links TRBV10-1 to TRBJ2-3, with TRBD2 matching 8 bases. Germline trimming cut 3 bases from V and 0 bases from J; bases unmatched to any gene: 8. There are 17 residues in the CDR3. The germline V gene encodes CDR1 WNHNN and CDR2 SYGVQD (reference sequence). In nucleotides, the CDR3 is TGCGCCAGCAGTGATACTAGCGGCCTTATTAGCACAGATACGCAGTATTTT. As protein: CASSDTSGLISTDTQYF.

This rearrangement joins TRBV7-8 to TRBJ2-1, with 7 bases lining up with TRBD2. Germline assignment: CDR1 SGHVS and CDR2 FQNEAQ. The CDR3 is made up of 16 amino acids. V shed 1 base, J shed 8 bases, and the junction held 11 bases outside the gene matches. The CDR3 spells CASSLVPSGGFDEQFF. The CDR3 DNA is TGTGCCAGCAGCTTAGTCCCGTCCGGGGGGTTCGATGAGCAGTTCTTC. Complete variable domain (other parts from reference TRBV7-8 and TRBJ2-1): GAGVSQSPRYKVAKRGQDVALRCDPISGHVSLFWYQQALGQGPEFLTYFQNEAQLDKSGLPSDRFFAERPEGSVSTLKIQRTQQEDSAVYLCASSLVPSGGFDEQFFGPGTRLTVL.

This sequence joins TRBV5-4 and TRBJ2-1; 10 bases fit TRBD2. The trim removed 0 bases at V and 5 bases at J, leaving 5 bases unmatched. The CDR3 loop spans 16 amino acids. Germline V gives CDR1 SGHNT, CDR2 YYREEE (reference sequence). CDR3 DNA sequence: TGTGCCAGCAGCTTGGAACTAGCGGGGATACACAATGAGCAGTTCTTC. Encoded protein: CASSLELAGIHNEQFF.

J is TRBJ2-5 and V is TRBV7-6, with 9 bases identical to TRBD2. The V gene's germline CDR1 is SGHVS and CDR2 FNYEAQ. The CDR3 runs 16 residues. After removal of 5 bases from V and 3 bases from J, the junction contained 10 bases not matched to a gene. The CDR3: CASSQIAGVNEETQYF. CDR3 DNA sequence: TGTGCCAGCAGCCAAATAGCGGGGGTCAATGAAGAGACCCAGTACTTC. Complete variable domain (other parts from reference TRBV7-6 and TRBJ2-5): GAGVSQSPRYKVTKRGQDVALRCDPISGHVSLYWYRQALGQGPEFLTYFNYEAQQDKSGLPNDRFSAERPEGSISTLTIQRTEQRDSAMYRCASSQIAGVNEETQYFGPGTRLLVL.

The chain recombines TRBV2 with TRBJ1-4, with D uncertain. V was cut by 5 bases and J by 8 bases, with 18 bases left in between. The CDR3 runs 15 residues. Per the germline V gene, CDR1 is SNHLY and CDR2 is FYNNEI. CDR3 region: CASSRTDGNQEKLFF. DNA for the CDR3: TGTGCCAGCAGTCGAACCGACGGGAACCAGGAAAAACTGTTTTTT.

J is TRBJ1-6 and V is TRBV6-1; D unresolved. CDR1 and CDR2 from the germline V gene are MNHNS and SASEGT. V was clipped by 7 bases and J by 2 bases, with 6 bases between them. The CDR3 is 13 amino acids. CDR3 loop: CASTDPYNSPLHF. The CDR3 region has the DNA TGTGCCAGCACAGATCCCTATAATTCACCCCTCCACTTT.

The chain links TRBV6-1 to TRBJ1-1; D is uncertain. V was cut by 7 bases and J by 4 bases, with 13 bases left in between. The CDR3 totals 13 residues. Germline V gives CDR1 MNHNS, CDR2 SASEGT. Here the CDR3 DNA reads TGTGCCAGCATCAACGGGGTGGGCACTGAAGCTTTCTTT. This encodes CASINGVGTEAFF.

This chain uses TRBV5-1 with TRBJ1-1; no clear D gene. CDR3 length: 15 amino acids. V lost 3 bases and J lost 4, with 16 bases in between. In germline, CDR1 is SGHRS, CDR2 YFSETQ. Here the CDR3 reads CASSSQLGVGTEAFF. The CDR3 DNA reads TGCGCCAGCAGCTCACAGCTCGGGGTGGGCACTGAAGCTTTCTTT.

The rearrangement links TRBV2 to TRBJ2-5; 8 nucleotides match TRBD1. This CDR3 contains 14 residues. Germline V gene sequence: CDR1 SNHLY, CDR2 FYNNEI. V lost 7 bases and J lost 6; bases outside the gene matches: 10. This CDR3 is CASMWTGTVKTQYF. The CDR3 bases are TGTGCCAGCATGTGGACAGGGACGGTGAAGACCCAGTACTTC.

This chain links TRBV4-3 with TRBJ1-6; D is ambiguous. Germline assignment: CDR1 LGHNA and CDR2 YSLEER. The CDR3 covers 16 residues. V lost 4 bases to trimming and J lost 7 bases, with 17 bases between them. This chain's CDR3 is CASSPYPSMENSPLHF. DNA for the CDR3: TGCGCCAGCAGCCCTTACCCATCTATGGAGAATTCACCCCTCCACTTT.

The chain couples TRBV27 to TRBJ2-1; D possibly corresponds to TRBD2 (5 bases). Trimming removed 4 bases at V and 7 bases at J, with 11 bases between. In germline, CDR1 is MNHEY, CDR2 SMNVEV (reference sequence). CDR3 length equals 13 residues. The CDR3 nucleotides read TGTGCCAGCAGTTACAGCTGGAGGAATGAGCAGTTCTTC. Translation gives CASSYSWRNEQFF.

The V and J genes are TRBV13 and TRBJ2-1; D perhaps matches TRBD1 (5 bases). With 4 bases removed from V and 3 bases from J, the gap between germline ends came to 10 bases. From germline, CDR1 is PRHDT and CDR2 FYEKMQ (reference sequence). The CDR3 has 14 residues. This CDR3 is CASSYPDSYNEQFF. The CDR3 DNA reads TGTGCCAGCAGCTATCCTGACAGCTACAATGAGCAGTTCTTC.

The chain joins TRBV30 to TRBJ1-2; D may be TRBD1 (6 bases). The CDR3 spans 17 residues. CDR1 GTSNPN and CDR2 SVGIG come from the germline V gene (reference sequence). Trimming took 6 bases from V and 4 from J, leaving 27 bases between them. CDR3 nucleotides: TGTGCCTGCCAAGACTTCTCACAGGGCCCCTCGGCCTATGGCTACACCTTC. Its protein is CACQDFSQGPSAYGYTF.

The chain combines TRBV15 with TRBJ1-1; 8 bases are shared with TRBD1. The CDR3 is made up of 14 amino acids. CDR1 is LNHNV, CDR2 YYDKDF, per germline (reference sequence). After removal of 3 bases from V and 11 bases from J, the junction contained 11 bases not matched to a gene. DNA of the CDR3: TGTGCCACCAGCAGCGGAGGACAGGGAAGTTTCGCTTTCTTT. Encoded protein: CATSSGGQGSFAFF. Together with reference TRBV15 and TRBJ1-1, the CDR3 gives the full variable domain: DAMVIQNPRYQVTQFGKPVTLSCSQTLNHNVMYWYQQKSSQAPKLLFHYYDKDFNNEADTPDNFQSRRPNTSFCFLDIRSPGLGDTAMYLCATSSGGQGSFAFFGQGTRLTVV.

The rearrangement uses TRBV10-3 and TRBJ2-3, with D possibly matching TRBD1 (6 bases). The V and J ends lost 8 bases and 1 base respectively, with 28 bases between them. Germline V gene sequence: CDR1 ENHRY, CDR2 SYGVKD. This CDR3 is 19 amino acids long. The chain's CDR3 is CAIGLGAGHRAAGTDTQYF. Here the CDR3 DNA reads TGTGCCATCGGGTTGGGGGCAGGGCACAGGGCCGCGGGCACAGATACGCAGTATTTT.

CDR3 in DNA: TGTGCCTGGGGACAGGGTTCCACTGAAGCTTTCTTT. Its protein is CAWGQGSTEAFF. This chain uses TRBV30 with TRBJ1-1; 8 positions match TRBD1. The CDR3 is 12 amino acids. Germline V lookup: CDR1 GTSNPN, CDR2 SVGIG (reference sequence). Trimming removed 5 bases from V and 4 bases from J; junction bases left unmatched: 3.

The chain links TRBV7-8 to TRBJ1-4; 7 positions agree with TRBD1. V lost 5 bases and J lost 3; bases outside the gene matches: 6. This CDR3 comprises 15 residues. Per the germline V gene, CDR1 is SGHVS and CDR2 is FQNEAQ. The CDR3 region is CASSVTGAANEKLFF. CDR3 sequence (DNA): TGTGCCAGCAGCGTTACAGGGGCGGCTAATGAAAAACTGTTTTTT.

The chain links TRBV10-3 to TRBJ2-7, with TRBD1 matching 12 bases. Germline-derived CDR1 and CDR2 are ENHRY and SYGVKD. With 3 bases clipped from V and 5 bases from J, the junction kept 2 bases outside the gene matches. The length of the CDR3 is 14 residues. CDR3 DNA sequence: TGTGCCATCAGTGAAGGGACAGGGGGCGACGAGCAGTACTTC. As protein: CAISEGTGGDEQYF.

A single count supports this clone. This chain links TRBV7-2 with TRBJ2-7, with D unresolved. The CDR3 runs to 12 residues. Trimming removed 2 bases at V and 2 bases at J, with 4 bases between. Germline CDR1 is SGHTA and CDR2 is FQGNSA. DNA of the CDR3: TGTGCCAGCAGCTTAAATACCTACGAGCAGTACTTC. Translating it yields CASSLNTYEQYF.

The CDR3 sequence: CASRRGNRSNQPQHF. CDR3 sequence (DNA): TGTGCCAGCAGACGGGGAAACCGAAGCAATCAGCCCCAGCATTTT. The V gene is TRBV6-5, the J gene TRBJ1-5; D unresolved. Trimming cost V 6 bases and J 1 base, with 13 bases left between them. The CDR3 consists of 15 residues. Per germline, CDR1 MNHEY and CDR2 SVGAGI.

This sequence joins TRBV6-5 and TRBJ1-1, with 7 positions matching TRBD1. Unmatched junction bases numbered 4, after V lost 6 bases and J lost 0 bases. The length of the CDR3 is 14 residues. Germline V gives CDR1 MNHEY, CDR2 SVGAGI. Here the CDR3 reads CASSIQGMNTEAFF. The DNA for the CDR3 is TGTGCCAGCAGCATACAGGGGATGAACACTGAAGCTTTCTTT.

The chain uses TRBV7-2 and TRBJ1-2; no definite D call. Trimming left V 7 bases short and J 1 base short, with 25 bases between. Germline CDR1 reads SGHTA; CDR2 reads FQGNSA. The CDR3 is made up of 18 amino acids. Here the CDR3 DNA reads TGTGCCAGCAACCTAGTATCCCCAGTCGCCAAAAATAACTATGGCTACACCTTC. Translated: CASNLVSPVAKNNYGYTF. The variable domain in full, with the rest retrieved from reference TRBV7-2 and TRBJ1-2, is GAGVSQSPSNKVTEKGKDVELRCDPISGHTALYWYRQSLGQGLEFLIYFQGNSAPDKSGLPSDRFSAERTGGSVSTLTIQRTQQEDSAVYLCASNLVSPVAKNNYGYTFGSGTRLTVV.

The chain uses TRBV2 and TRBJ2-1; no firm D call. The CDR3 is 15 amino acids. The germline V gene has CDR1 SNHLY and CDR2 FYNNEI. The V end lost 7 bases, the J end lost 0 bases, and 13 bases lay between the germline ends. In DNA, the CDR3 is TGTGCCAGCAACTCGTCCCCCCTCTCCTACAATGAGCAGTTCTTC. This gives the protein CASNSSPLSYNEQFF.